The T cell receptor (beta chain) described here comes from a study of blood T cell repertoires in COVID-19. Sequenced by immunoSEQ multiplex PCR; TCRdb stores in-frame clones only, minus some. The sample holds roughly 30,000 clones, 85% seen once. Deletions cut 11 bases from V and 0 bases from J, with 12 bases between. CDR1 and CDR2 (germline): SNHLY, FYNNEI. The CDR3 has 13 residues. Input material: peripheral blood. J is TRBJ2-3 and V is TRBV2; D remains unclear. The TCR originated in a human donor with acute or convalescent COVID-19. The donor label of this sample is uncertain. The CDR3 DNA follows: TGTGCCTGGCATCACAGAAGCACAGATACGCAGTATTTT. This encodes CAWHHRSTDTQYF.